These T cell receptor beta chains were read from a single sample in a study of blood T cell repertoires in COVID-19. Measured with immunoSEQ multiplex PCR; TCRdb has only the in-frame clones, and not every one. The table has about 97,000 clones, around 87% seen once. The sample was peripheral blood. The receptors come from a human donor in a cohort sampled during active COVID-19. CDR3s include the opening cysteine and the closing phenylalanine or tryptophan. A D gene is named only where the DNA matches it firmly. Clone size is not always given. Where it is, it says once, few, many or a class for expanded clones.

j_gene,d_gene,abundance,v_gene,CDR3nt,CDR3aa
TRBJ2-7,TRBD2,NA,TRBV19,TGTGCCAGTAGTTCGGGACTAGCGGGGGCCGTCGAAAACGAGCAGTACTTC,CASSSGLAGAVENEQYF
TRBJ1-2,NA,NA,TRBV2,TGTGCCAGCAGTGAACAGGGACTCTATGGCTACACCTTC,CASSEQGLYGYTF
TRBJ2-5,NA,few,TRBV7-9,TGTGCCAGCTTTCAGTTATCCCAAGAGACCCAGTACTTC,CASFQLSQETQYF
TRBJ1-4,NA,once,TRBV6-5,TGTGCCAGCAGTCTAGGGGATAGCAGAGAAAAACTGTTTTTT,CASSLGDSREKLFF
TRBJ2-7,NA,NA,TRBV7-2,TGTGCCAGCAGCTTAGGGCTAGCTACCTACGAGCAGTACTTC,CASSLGLATYEQYF
TRBJ2-7,TRBD1,NA,TRBV19,TGTGCCAGTAGTACCGTGACAGGGACCGAGCAGTACTTC,CASSTVTGTEQYF
TRBJ2-2,NA,few,TRBV6-2/TRBV6-3,TGTGCCAGCAGTTACTCCCCCGACTATGGCACCGGGGAGCTGTTTTTT,CASSYSPDYGTGELFF
TRBJ2-1,NA,NA,TRBV9,TGTGCCAGCAGCGTAGCTCTTGATGAGCAGTTCTTC,CASSVALDEQFF
TRBJ2-2,TRBD2,NA,TRBV19,TGTGCCAGTAGTATTGAGCGGGAGGGCTCCGGGGAGCTGTTTTTT,CASSIEREGSGELFF
TRBJ1-1,TRBD1,NA,TRBV6-5,TGTGCCAGCAGTCCTCGGGACAGGAACACTGAAGCTTTCTTT,CASSPRDRNTEAFF
TRBJ1-1,NA,once,TRBV29-1,TGCAGCGTTGAAGATTTTAAAGGGGCAGGGCGAACTGAAGCTTTCTTT,CSVEDFKGAGRTEAFF